The 11 T cell receptor beta chains reported below all come from one sample, sequenced in a study of cytomegalovirus exposure and HLA in healthy donors. The PCR used 60 Vbeta and 13 Jbeta primers. Data came from immunoSEQ multiplex PCR; TCRdb stores just in-frame clones and leaves some out. The sample lists under 70,000 clones, under 80% occurring once. Sample: PBMCs. The receptor set was obtained from a male donor in good health and CMV-seropositive.

V and J are TRBV14 and TRBJ1-2; 7 bases match TRBD1. The germline gives CDR1 SGHDN, CDR2 FVKESK. The J segment lost 1 base and the V segment lost 0 bases, leaving 8 bases of the junction unmatched. The CDR3 spans 17 residues. CDR3 amino acids: CASSQDPWTGDNYGYTF. The CDR3 DNA reads TGTGCCAGCAGCCAAGATCCGTGGACAGGAGATAACTATGGCTACACCTTC.

The V call is TRBV27, the J call TRBJ1-1; D might be TRBD1 (6 bases). The CDR3 is made up of 14 amino acids. Germline V CDR1 and CDR2: MNHEY, SMNVEV (reference sequence). Trimming stripped 8 bases from V and 1 base from J, with 14 bases between. For the CDR3, the DNA is TGTGCCAGCGCCAAACAGGGTACGAACACTGAAGCTTTCTTT. Translation gives CASAKQGTNTEAFF.

This chain uses TRBV19 with TRBJ1-6, with D perhaps matching TRBD1 (5 bases). The germline gives CDR1 LNHDA, CDR2 SQIVND (reference sequence). The CDR3 has 14 amino acids. The germline V and J ends were trimmed by 3 bases and 11 bases, with 14 bases remaining between them. The DNA of the CDR3 is TGTGCCAGTAGTATCCAGACGGGAGGGGCACCCCTCCACTTT. Translation: CASSIQTGGAPLHF. Based on the CDR3 plus reference TRBV19 and TRBJ1-6, the full variable domain is DGGITQSPKYLFRKEGQNVTLSCEQNLNHDAMYWYRQDPGQGLRLIYYSQIVNDFQKGDIAEGYSVSREKKESFPLTVTSAQKNPTAFYLCASSIQTGGAPLHFGNGTRLTVT.

This chain connects TRBV9 to TRBJ2-1, with TRBD2 matching 9 bases. The germline gives CDR1 SGDLS, CDR2 YYNGEE. Trimming removed 0 bases from V and 6 bases from J; junction bases left unmatched: 4. This CDR3 has 15 residues. Here the CDR3 DNA reads TGTGCCAGCAGCGTAGTGGTAGCGGGGGCCAATGAGCAGTTCTTC. Translation gives CASSVVVAGANEQFF.

The J gene is TRBJ1-1, the V gene TRBV6-1; 10 nucleotides agree with TRBD1. V shed 6 bases, J shed 1 base, and the junction held 2 bases outside the gene matches. Germline CDR1 is MNHNS and CDR2 is SASEGT. This CDR3 spans 14 amino acids. The CDR3 reads CASRRQGANTEAFF. Written as DNA, the CDR3 is TGTGCCAGCAGAAGACAGGGGGCGAACACTGAAGCTTTCTTT.

The V call is TRBV5-5, the J call TRBJ1-5; D is unclear. The V end was cut by 1 base, the J end by 0 bases, with 8 bases between. CDR3 length: 15 residues. Germline V lookup: CDR1 SGHKS, CDR2 YYEKEE (reference sequence). The CDR3 spells CASSLTPNSNQPQHF. CDR3 DNA sequence: TGTGCCAGCAGCTTGACTCCGAATAGCAATCAGCCCCAGCATTTT. The full variable domain, its missing parts supplied by reference TRBV5-5 and TRBJ1-5, is DAGVTQSPTHLIKTRGQQVTLRCSPISGHKSVSWYQQVLGQGPQFIFQYYEKEERGRGNFPDRFSARQFPNYSSELNVNALLLGDSALYLCASSLTPNSNQPQHFGDGTRLSIL.

V is TRBV25-1 and J is TRBJ2-5, with a weak D call TRBD2 (5 bases). Trimming removed 10 bases at V and 4 bases at J, with 16 bases between. The CDR3 sequence is 13 residues long. Germline CDR1 is MGHDK and CDR2 is SYGVNS. The CDR3 DNA reads as TGTGCCACCGGAGGTAGAGGGATAGAGACCCAGTACTTC. Encoded protein: CATGGRGIETQYF.

The chain uses TRBV15 and TRBJ2-2, with D maybe TRBD1 (5 bases). The CDR3 runs to 15 residues. V gave up 3 bases and J gave up 6 bases, with 14 bases separating them. Looked up from germline, CDR1 is LNHNV and CDR2 is YYDKDF (reference sequence). The CDR3 is CATSSWAGSAGELFF. The CDR3 coding sequence is TGTGCCACCAGCAGTTGGGCAGGGTCTGCCGGGGAGCTGTTTTTT. The entire variable domain, with the rest obtained from reference TRBV15 and TRBJ2-2, is as follows: DAMVIQNPRYQVTQFGKPVTLSCSQTLNHNVMYWYQQKSSQAPKLLFHYYDKDFNNEADTPDNFQSRRPNTSFCFLDIRSPGLGDTAMYLCATSSWAGSAGELFFGEGSRLTVL.

This clone was recorded a few times. The V call is TRBV6-6, the J call TRBJ2-7; 9 nucleotides line up with TRBD1. The V gene's germline CDR1 is MNHNY and CDR2 SVGAGI (reference sequence). This CDR3 region has 15 residues. The V and J ends lost 2 bases and 2 bases, in that order; junction bases with no gene match: 4. CDR3 sequence reads: CASSYRQGDPYEQYF. CDR3 DNA sequence: TGTGCCAGCAGTTACCGACAGGGGGACCCCTACGAGCAGTACTTC.

The chain is built from TRBV7-9 and TRBJ1-1; D not certain. The CDR3 contains 12 residues. The V gene lost 1 base and the J gene lost 10 bases, with 10 bases spanning the gap. Germline CDR1 reads SEHNR; CDR2 reads FQNEAQ (reference sequence). The CDR3 sequence is CASSLDGVVAFF. The CDR3 DNA reads as TGTGCCAGCAGCTTAGACGGAGTCGTAGCTTTCTTT.

J is TRBJ1-2 and V is TRBV7-2; D is perhaps TRBD1 (5 bases). The CDR3 runs 15 residues. Germline V gene data show CDR1 as SGHTA and CDR2 as FQGNSA. The V and J ends lost 3 bases and 0 bases respectively, with 11 bases between them. CDR3 nucleotides: TGTGCCAGCAGCTTCCATCAGGGATCTAACTATGGCTACACCTTC. It is translated as CASSFHQGSNYGYTF.